These T cell receptor beta chains were read from a single sample in a study of blood T cell repertoires in COVID-19. TCRdb keeps only in-frame clones here, not all; method: immunoSEQ multiplex PCR. The sample consists of 30,000 to 40,000 clones, about four fifths of them appearing once. Specimen: peripheral blood. The receptors stem from a man in his 60s in a cohort sampled during active COVID-19. CDR3s include the opening cysteine and the closing phenylalanine or tryptophan. Fields, in order: J gene, D gene, clone size, V gene, CDR3 protein, CDR3 DNA. The D gene is left open where the match is weak. Some rows have no size entry. The others give once, few or many, or a class for an expanded clone.

j_call: TRBJ2-1; d_call: TRBD2; clone_size: .; v_call: TRBV28; cdr3_aa: CASIWTSGYNEQFF; cdr3_nt: TGTGCCAGCATCTGGACTAGCGGCTACAATGAGCAGTTCTTC
j_call: TRBJ2-1; d_call: .; clone_size: .; v_call: TRBV5-6; cdr3_aa: CASSLGDKMYNEQFF; cdr3_nt: TGTGCCAGCAGCTTGGGGGACAAGATGTACAATGAGCAGTTCTTC
j_call: TRBJ2-1; d_call: TRBD2; clone_size: .; v_call: TRBV20-1; cdr3_aa: CSASTRQGSGRNEQFF; cdr3_nt: TGCAGTGCTAGTACCCGCCAAGGTAGCGGGAGGAATGAGCAGTTCTTC
j_call: TRBJ2-3; d_call: .; clone_size: .; v_call: TRBV24-1; cdr3_aa: CATSDQDRRPTDTQYF; cdr3_nt: TGTGCCACCAGTGATCAGGACAGAAGACCCACAGATACGCAGTATTTT
j_call: TRBJ1-5; d_call: .; clone_size: .; v_call: TRBV7-2; cdr3_aa: CASSASGLNQPQHF; cdr3_nt: TGTGCCAGCAGCGCATCAGGGTTGAATCAGCCCCAGCATTTT
j_call: TRBJ2-5; d_call: .; clone_size: .; v_call: TRBV5-6; cdr3_aa: CASSLRGPQETQYF; cdr3_nt: TGTGCCAGCAGCCTTCGGGGTCCACAAGAGACCCAGTACTTC
j_call: TRBJ1-4; d_call: .; clone_size: .; v_call: TRBV3-1/TRBV3-2; cdr3_aa: CASSQVLGGSNEKLFF; cdr3_nt: TGTGCCAGCAGCCAAGTGTTGGGAGGTTCAAATGAAAAACTGTTTTTT
j_call: TRBJ2-7; d_call: TRBD1; clone_size: .; v_call: TRBV10-3; cdr3_aa: CAISRSGGGEQYF; cdr3_nt: TGTGCCATCAGTAGGTCAGGGGGCGGCGAGCAGTACTTC
j_call: TRBJ1-6; d_call: TRBD1; clone_size: few; v_call: TRBV9; cdr3_aa: CASSPRQGANSPLHF; cdr3_nt: TGTGCCAGCAGCCCCCGACAGGGGGCCAATTCACCCCTCCACTTT
j_call: TRBJ2-3; d_call: .; clone_size: .; v_call: TRBV4-2; cdr3_aa: CASSLDRLDTQYF; cdr3_nt: TGTGCCAGCAGCCTCGATAGACTAGATACGCAGTATTTT
j_call: TRBJ1-1; d_call: TRBD1; clone_size: once; v_call: TRBV5-6; cdr3_aa: CASSLTGGTEAFF; cdr3_nt: TGTGCCAGCAGCTTGACAGGGGGGACTGAAGCTTTCTTT
j_call: TRBJ2-3; d_call: TRBD2; clone_size: .; v_call: TRBV7-2; cdr3_aa: CASSRGVVDTQYF; cdr3_nt: TGTGCCAGCAGCCGGGGGGTGGTAGATACGCAGTATTTT
j_call: TRBJ2-7; d_call: .; clone_size: .; v_call: TRBV11-3; cdr3_aa: CASSLEGRKQGYEQYF; cdr3_nt: TGTGCCAGCAGCTTAGAGGGGCGTAAACAGGGCTACGAGCAGTACTTC
j_call: TRBJ2-7; d_call: .; clone_size: .; v_call: TRBV4-1; cdr3_aa: CASSQEMAGGSYEQYF; cdr3_nt: TGCGCCAGCAGCCAAGAAATGGCAGGGGGGTCCTACGAGCAGTACTTC
j_call: TRBJ2-7; d_call: TRBD1; clone_size: .; v_call: TRBV10-3; cdr3_aa: CAIRGTGGYEQYF; cdr3_nt: TGTGCCATCAGGGGGACAGGAGGCTACGAGCAGTACTTC
j_call: TRBJ2-5; d_call: .; clone_size: .; v_call: TRBV15; cdr3_aa: CATSRVLALLDWQETQYF; cdr3_nt: TGTGCCACCAGCAGAGTTCTCGCCCTCCTAGATTGGCAAGAGACCCAGTACTTC
j_call: TRBJ1-5; d_call: .; clone_size: .; v_call: TRBV25-1; cdr3_aa: CASEGGVGQPQHF; cdr3_nt: TGTGCCAGCGAGGGCGGGGTCGGGCAGCCCCAGCATTTT
j_call: TRBJ2-7; d_call: .; clone_size: .; v_call: TRBV5-4; cdr3_aa: CASSSYPYEQYF; cdr3_nt: TGTGCCAGCAGCTCCTACCCCTACGAGCAGTACTTC
j_call: TRBJ2-1; d_call: .; clone_size: .; v_call: TRBV28; cdr3_aa: CASSFRGRGGDNEQFF; cdr3_nt: TGTGCCAGCAGTTTCAGGGGACGGGGAGGGGACAATGAGCAGTTCTTC
j_call: TRBJ2-1; d_call: TRBD2; clone_size: .; v_call: TRBV10-2; cdr3_aa: CASSAGTSGTNEQFF; cdr3_nt: TGCGCCAGCAGTGCCGGGACTAGCGGGACCAATGAGCAGTTCTTC
j_call: TRBJ2-1; d_call: TRBD1; clone_size: .; v_call: TRBV10-3; cdr3_aa: CAIRMTDRADNEQFF; cdr3_nt: TGTGCCATCAGGATGACGGACAGGGCAGACAATGAGCAGTTCTTC
j_call: TRBJ2-7; d_call: TRBD1; clone_size: .; v_call: TRBV5-7; cdr3_aa: CASRVWGQGAPNEQYF; cdr3_nt: TGTGCCAGCAGGGTTTGGGGACAGGGGGCTCCCAACGAGCAGTACTTC
j_call: TRBJ2-1; d_call: .; clone_size: .; v_call: TRBV5-1; cdr3_aa: CASSLGTEYNEQFF; cdr3_nt: TGCGCCAGCAGCTTGGGAACAGAGTACAATGAGCAGTTCTTC
j_call: TRBJ1-5; d_call: .; clone_size: .; v_call: TRBV27; cdr3_aa: CAGGANQPQHF; cdr3_nt: TGTGCCGGCGGGGCTAATCAGCCCCAGCATTTT
j_call: TRBJ1-3; d_call: .; clone_size: .; v_call: TRBV27; cdr3_aa: CASMKQGSGNTIYF; cdr3_nt: TGTGCCAGTATGAAACAGGGCTCTGGAAACACCATATATTTT
j_call: TRBJ2-7; d_call: TRBD1; clone_size: .; v_call: TRBV30; cdr3_aa: CAWSTGSSYEQYF; cdr3_nt: TGTGCCTGGTCGACAGGGAGCTCCTACGAGCAGTACTTC
j_call: TRBJ1-1; d_call: .; clone_size: .; v_call: TRBV27; cdr3_aa: CASSRDIMNTEAFF; cdr3_nt: TGTGCCAGCAGTCGGGACATAATGAACACTGAAGCTTTCTTT
j_call: TRBJ2-7; d_call: .; clone_size: .; v_call: TRBV4-1; cdr3_aa: CASSQDGRGRRSYEQYF; cdr3_nt: TGCGCCAGCAGCCAAGATGGTCGCGGCCGGCGGTCCTACGAGCAGTACTTC
j_call: TRBJ2-2; d_call: TRBD2; clone_size: .; v_call: TRBV7-3; cdr3_aa: CASSSKLPTSEYTGELFF; cdr3_nt: TGTGCCAGCAGCTCTAAACTACCAACTAGCGAGTACACCGGGGAGCTGTTTTTT
j_call: TRBJ2-7; d_call: .; clone_size: .; v_call: TRBV5-4; cdr3_aa: CASSLVGGDEQYF; cdr3_nt: TGTGCCAGCAGCTTGGTAGGGGGAGACGAGCAGTACTTC
j_call: TRBJ2-1; d_call: .; clone_size: .; v_call: TRBV24-1; cdr3_aa: CATSDLGRASSYNEQFF; cdr3_nt: TGTGCCACCAGTGATTTAGGCAGGGCGAGCTCCTACAATGAGCAGTTCTTC
j_call: TRBJ1-2; d_call: .; clone_size: .; v_call: TRBV11-2; cdr3_aa: CASSLSGINYGYTF; cdr3_nt: TGTGCCAGCAGCTTATCGGGGATCAACTATGGCTACACCTTC
j_call: TRBJ2-2; d_call: TRBD2; clone_size: .; v_call: TRBV6-5; cdr3_aa: CASSPSGIGAGELFF; cdr3_nt: TGTGCCAGCAGTCCTAGCGGGATAGGGGCCGGGGAGCTGTTTTTT
j_call: TRBJ2-3; d_call: .; clone_size: .; v_call: TRBV30; cdr3_aa: CAWTRGGDTQYF; cdr3_nt: TGTGCCTGGACCAGGGGAGGGGATACGCAGTATTTT
j_call: TRBJ1-5; d_call: .; clone_size: .; v_call: TRBV6-6; cdr3_aa: CASSYVEGNQPQHF; cdr3_nt: TGTGCCAGCAGTTACGTGGAGGGCAATCAGCCCCAGCATTTT
j_call: TRBJ1-3; d_call: TRBD1; clone_size: .; v_call: TRBV28; cdr3_aa: CASSQGGPTGGSRNTIYF; cdr3_nt: TGTGCCAGCAGCCAAGGGGGACCGACAGGGGGCTCCCGAAACACCATATATTTT
j_call: TRBJ1-6; d_call: TRBD1; clone_size: .; v_call: TRBV6-2/TRBV6-3; cdr3_aa: CASSLDGDSSSYNSPLHF; cdr3_nt: TGTGCCAGCAGTCTCGACGGGGACAGTAGCTCCTATAATTCACCCCTCCACTTT
j_call: TRBJ1-2; d_call: .; clone_size: .; v_call: TRBV9; cdr3_aa: CASSEGSYGYTF; cdr3_nt: TGTGCCAGCAGCGAGGGGTCCTATGGCTACACCTTC
j_call: TRBJ2-7; d_call: .; clone_size: .; v_call: TRBV6-5; cdr3_aa: CASTPRGAGAVEQYF; cdr3_nt: TGTGCCAGCACCCCTCGGGGGGCAGGGGCGGTCGAGCAGTACTTC
j_call: TRBJ2-7; d_call: .; clone_size: .; v_call: TRBV7-9; cdr3_aa: CASSSTRAGGYEQYF; cdr3_nt: TGTGCCAGCAGCTCGACTAGAGCAGGGGGCTACGAGCAGTACTTC
j_call: TRBJ1-6; d_call: .; clone_size: once; v_call: TRBV24-1; cdr3_aa: CATSDRRGSPLHF; cdr3_nt: TGTGCCACCAGTGATAGGAGAGGCTCACCCCTCCACTTT
j_call: TRBJ2-3; d_call: .; clone_size: .; v_call: TRBV5-8; cdr3_aa: CASTRGGRGGSSTDTQYF; cdr3_nt: TGTGCCAGCACCCGCGGGGGGAGAGGGGGCTCTAGCACAGATACGCAGTATTTT
j_call: TRBJ1-3; d_call: TRBD1; clone_size: .; v_call: TRBV7-9; cdr3_aa: CATGNRGLENTIYF; cdr3_nt: TGTGCCACCGGAAACAGGGGGCTCGAGAACACCATATATTTT
j_call: TRBJ2-5; d_call: TRBD1; clone_size: .; v_call: TRBV5-4; cdr3_aa: CASSSDREETQYF; cdr3_nt: TGTGCCAGCAGCTCGGACAGGGAAGAGACCCAGTACTTC
j_call: TRBJ1-1; d_call: TRBD1; clone_size: few; v_call: TRBV24-1; cdr3_aa: CATSEPGGSEAFF; cdr3_nt: TGTGCCACCAGTGAACCAGGGGGCTCTGAAGCTTTCTTT
j_call: TRBJ2-4; d_call: TRBD2; clone_size: few; v_call: TRBV4-1; cdr3_aa: CASSQDLAGGAKNIQYF; cdr3_nt: TGCGCCAGCAGCCAAGATTTAGCGGGGGGCGCCAAAAACATTCAGTACTTC
j_call: TRBJ2-1; d_call: TRBD1; clone_size: .; v_call: TRBV19; cdr3_aa: CASSGWGQGYEQFF; cdr3_nt: TGTGCCAGTAGTGGCTGGGGACAGGGGTATGAGCAGTTCTTC
j_call: TRBJ1-1; d_call: TRBD1; clone_size: .; v_call: TRBV16; cdr3_aa: CASSQFPGQVAEAFF; cdr3_nt: TGTGCCAGCAGCCAATTTCCCGGACAGGTAGCTGAAGCTTTCTTT
j_call: TRBJ1-4; d_call: TRBD1; clone_size: .; v_call: TRBV28; cdr3_aa: CASKSTGTGDEKLFF; cdr3_nt: TGTGCCAGCAAGAGTACCGGGACAGGGGACGAAAAACTGTTTTTT
j_call: TRBJ2-6; d_call: .; clone_size: .; v_call: TRBV6-5; cdr3_aa: CASSPSVGGANVLTF; cdr3_nt: TGTGCCAGCAGCCCCTCTGTGGGCGGGGCCAACGTCCTGACTTTC
j_call: TRBJ2-7; d_call: TRBD1; clone_size: .; v_call: TRBV2; cdr3_aa: CASRDRGRYEQYF; cdr3_nt: TGTGCCAGCAGAGACAGGGGCCGGTACGAGCAGTACTTC
j_call: TRBJ1-2; d_call: .; clone_size: .; v_call: TRBV28; cdr3_aa: CASTSGSNYGYTF; cdr3_nt: TGTGCCAGCACCTCCGGGTCTAACTATGGCTACACCTTC
j_call: TRBJ2-1; d_call: TRBD1; clone_size: once; v_call: TRBV18; cdr3_aa: CASSLTGTGVHEQFF; cdr3_nt: TGTGCCAGCTCACTCACCGGGACAGGGGTGCATGAGCAGTTCTTC
j_call: TRBJ1-1; d_call: .; clone_size: .; v_call: TRBV6-5; cdr3_aa: CASRDLGNTEAFF; cdr3_nt: TGTGCCAGCAGAGACCTAGGGAACACTGAAGCTTTCTTT
j_call: TRBJ2-3; d_call: .; clone_size: .; v_call: TRBV19; cdr3_aa: CASSTSGLRPDTQYF; cdr3_nt: TGTGCCAGTAGCACATCGGGACTCCGGCCAGATACGCAGTATTTT
j_call: TRBJ1-2; d_call: .; clone_size: once; v_call: TRBV5-6; cdr3_aa: CASSLDSDYGYTF; cdr3_nt: TGTGCCAGCAGCTTGGACAGTGATTATGGCTACACCTTC
j_call: TRBJ1-1; d_call: TRBD1; clone_size: .; v_call: TRBV5-6; cdr3_aa: CASSPGQGNTEAFF; cdr3_nt: TGTGCCAGCAGCCCGGGACAGGGGAACACTGAAGCTTTCTTT
j_call: TRBJ1-1; d_call: TRBD1; clone_size: once; v_call: TRBV6-2/TRBV6-3; cdr3_aa: CASSYTRGRMNTEAFF; cdr3_nt: TGTGCCAGCAGTTACACCAGGGGGCGCATGAACACTGAAGCTTTCTTT